This note documents a single T cell receptor beta chain sequence. The entry originates in a study of shared clonotypes between healthy human individuals. The V gene's germline CDR1 is MDHEN and CDR2 SYDVKM. Deletions cut 11 bases from V and 7 bases from J, with 18 bases between. This CDR3 spans 12 amino acids. The table came from immunoSEQ multiplex PCR; TCRdb's copy has only in-frame clones and leaves some out. The repertoire includes 2 million to 2.5 million clones, 95% of them detected once, and around 0.13% sits in the top ten. This sequence joins TRBV28 and TRBJ2-7, with D possibly TRBD1 on 6 matching bases. The sample consisted of naive CD4+ T cells sorted from blood. Subset reported: CD45RA+ positively selected. This sequence was found in a man younger than 35 in good health. The CDR3 nucleotides read TGTGCCGGAAACTCCAGGGGCCGGGAGCAGTACTTC. This codes for CAGNSRGREQYF.